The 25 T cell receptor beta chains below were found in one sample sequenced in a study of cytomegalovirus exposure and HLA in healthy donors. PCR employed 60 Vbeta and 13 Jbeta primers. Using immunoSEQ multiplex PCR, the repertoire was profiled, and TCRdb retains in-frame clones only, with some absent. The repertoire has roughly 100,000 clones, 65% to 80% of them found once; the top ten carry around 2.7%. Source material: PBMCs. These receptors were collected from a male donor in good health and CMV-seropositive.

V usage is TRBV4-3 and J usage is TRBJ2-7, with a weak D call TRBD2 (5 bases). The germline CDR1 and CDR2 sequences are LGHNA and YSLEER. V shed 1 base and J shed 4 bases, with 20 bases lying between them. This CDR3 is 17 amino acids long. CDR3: CASSQVTSVAHQYEQYF. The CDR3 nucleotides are TGCGCCAGCAGCCAAGTCACGTCGGTAGCGCACCAATACGAGCAGTACTTC.

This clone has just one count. The CDR3, as DNA: TGTGCCAGTAGTAAGGGACTAGCTTGTGAGCAGTTCTTC. It translates to CASSKGLACEQFF. J is TRBJ2-1 and V is TRBV19; 9 nucleotides match TRBD2. This CDR3 has 13 amino acids. Germline values: CDR1 LNHDA, CDR2 SQIVND (reference sequence). Trimming removed 4 bases from V and 9 bases from J; junction bases left unmatched: 4.

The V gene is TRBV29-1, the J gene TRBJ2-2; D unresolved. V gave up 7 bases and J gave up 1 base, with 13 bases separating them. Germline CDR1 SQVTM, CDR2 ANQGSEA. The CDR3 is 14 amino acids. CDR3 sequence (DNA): TGCAGCGCCTCTCCTCCGGGGAACACCGGGGAGCTGTTTTTT. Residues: CSASPPGNTGELFF.

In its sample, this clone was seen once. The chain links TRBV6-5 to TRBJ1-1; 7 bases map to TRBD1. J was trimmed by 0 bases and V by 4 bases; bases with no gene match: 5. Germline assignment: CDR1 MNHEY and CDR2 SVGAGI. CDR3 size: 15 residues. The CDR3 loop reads CASSFAGTVNTEAFF. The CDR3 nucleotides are TGTGCCAGCAGTTTTGCCGGGACAGTGAACACTGAAGCTTTCTTT.

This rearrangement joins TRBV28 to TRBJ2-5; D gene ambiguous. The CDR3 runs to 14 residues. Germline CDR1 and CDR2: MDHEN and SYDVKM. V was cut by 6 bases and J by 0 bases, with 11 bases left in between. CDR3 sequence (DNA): TGTGCCAGCAGCACCGGGTGGAACCAAGAGACCCAGTACTTC. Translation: CASSTGWNQETQYF.

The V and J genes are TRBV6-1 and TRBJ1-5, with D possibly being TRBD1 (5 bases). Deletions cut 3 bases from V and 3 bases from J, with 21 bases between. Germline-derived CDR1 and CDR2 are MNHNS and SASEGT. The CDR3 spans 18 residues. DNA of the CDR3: TGTGCCAGCAGTGAGATGCGGAGCGGGGCGCGGGACAATCAGCCCCAGCATTTT. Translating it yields CASSEMRSGARDNQPQHF.

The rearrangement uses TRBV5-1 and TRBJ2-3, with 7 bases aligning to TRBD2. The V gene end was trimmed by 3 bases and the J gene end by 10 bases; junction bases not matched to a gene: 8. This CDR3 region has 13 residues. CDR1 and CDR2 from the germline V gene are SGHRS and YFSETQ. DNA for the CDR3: TGCGCCAGCAGCTCCGAGGGGAGGGTTGCGCAGTATTTT. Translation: CASSSEGRVAQYF. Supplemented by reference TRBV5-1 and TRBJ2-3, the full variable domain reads KAGVTQTPRYLIKTRGQQVTLSCSPISGHRSVSWYQQTPGQGLQFLFEYFSETQRNKGNFPGRFSGRQFSNSRSEMNVSTLELGDSALYLCASSSEGRVAQYFGPGTRLTVL.

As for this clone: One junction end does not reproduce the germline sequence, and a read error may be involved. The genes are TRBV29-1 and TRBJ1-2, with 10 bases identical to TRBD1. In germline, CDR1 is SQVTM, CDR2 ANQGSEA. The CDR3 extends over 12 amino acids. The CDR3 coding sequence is TGCAGCGTTGCAAGGACAGGGGGAGGCTACTCCTTC. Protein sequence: CSVARTGGGYSF. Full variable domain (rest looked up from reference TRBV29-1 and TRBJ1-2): SAVISQKPSRDICQRGTSLTIQCQVDSQVTMMFWYRQQPGQSLTLIATANQGSEATYESGFVIDKFPISRPNLTFSTLTVSNMSPEDSSIYLCSVARTGGGYSFGSGTRLTVV.

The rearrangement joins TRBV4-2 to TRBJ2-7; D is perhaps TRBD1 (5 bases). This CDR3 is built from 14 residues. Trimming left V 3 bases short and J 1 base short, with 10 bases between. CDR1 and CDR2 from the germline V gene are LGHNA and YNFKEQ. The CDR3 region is CASSQAQGSYEQYF. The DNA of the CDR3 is TGTGCCAGCAGCCAGGCCCAGGGATCCTACGAGCAGTACTTC.

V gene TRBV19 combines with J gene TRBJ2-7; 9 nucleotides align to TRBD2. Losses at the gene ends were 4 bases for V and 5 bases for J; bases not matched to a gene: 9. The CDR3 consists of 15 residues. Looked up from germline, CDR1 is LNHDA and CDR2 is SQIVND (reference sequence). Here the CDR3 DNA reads TGTGCCAGTAGTAGTGGGCGGGGGGGCCCCCACGAGCAGTACTTC. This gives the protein CASSSGRGGPHEQYF.

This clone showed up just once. For the CDR3, the DNA is TGTGCCAGCAGCTTAGGACCCGGGGAAGAAAAACTGTTTTTT. This codes for CASSLGPGEEKLFF. The rearrangement joins TRBV7-7 to TRBJ1-4; D is undetermined. Per germline, CDR1 SSHAT and CDR2 FNYEAQ (reference sequence). V lost 1 base and J 8 bases, leaving 11 bases between the germline ends. The length of the CDR3 is 14 residues.

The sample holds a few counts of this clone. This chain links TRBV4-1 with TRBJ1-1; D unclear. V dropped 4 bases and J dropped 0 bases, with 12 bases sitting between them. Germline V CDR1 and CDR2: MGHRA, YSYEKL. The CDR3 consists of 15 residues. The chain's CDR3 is CASSLSATMNTEAFF. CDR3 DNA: TGCGCCAGCAGCCTTTCCGCTACCATGAACACTGAAGCTTTCTTT.

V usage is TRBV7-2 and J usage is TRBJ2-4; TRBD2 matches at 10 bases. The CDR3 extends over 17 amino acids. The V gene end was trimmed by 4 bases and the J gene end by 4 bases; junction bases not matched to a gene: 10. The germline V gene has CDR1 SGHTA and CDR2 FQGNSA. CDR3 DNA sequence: TGTGCCAGCAGCTCCATAGGACTAGCGGCCCTTAAAAACATTCAGTACTTC. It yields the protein CASSSIGLAALKNIQYF.

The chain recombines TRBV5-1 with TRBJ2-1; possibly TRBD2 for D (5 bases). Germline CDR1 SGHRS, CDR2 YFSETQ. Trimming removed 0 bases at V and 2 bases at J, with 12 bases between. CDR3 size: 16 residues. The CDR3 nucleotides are TGCGCCAGCAGCTTGGTGCATGAGGGCCCCTACAATGAGCAGTTCTTC. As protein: CASSLVHEGPYNEQFF.

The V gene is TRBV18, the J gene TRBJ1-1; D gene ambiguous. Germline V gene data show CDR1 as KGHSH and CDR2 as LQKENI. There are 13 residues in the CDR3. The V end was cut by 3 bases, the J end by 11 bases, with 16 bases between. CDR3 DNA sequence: TGTGCCAGCTCACCGACTCCTTGGGTAACGGCTTTCTTT. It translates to CASSPTPWVTAFF.

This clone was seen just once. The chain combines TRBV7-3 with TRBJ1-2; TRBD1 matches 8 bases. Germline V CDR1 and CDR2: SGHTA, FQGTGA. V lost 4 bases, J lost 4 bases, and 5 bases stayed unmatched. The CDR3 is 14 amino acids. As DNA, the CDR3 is TGTGCCAGCAGCTCCGGACAGGGTGGCTATGGCTACACCTTC. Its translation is CASSSGQGGYGYTF.

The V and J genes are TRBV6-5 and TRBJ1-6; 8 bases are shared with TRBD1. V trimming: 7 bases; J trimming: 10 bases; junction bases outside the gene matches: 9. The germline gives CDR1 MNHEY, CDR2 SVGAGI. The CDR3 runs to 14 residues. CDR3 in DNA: TGTGCCAGCAACACACTACAGGGGGGCTCACCCCTCCACTTT. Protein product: CASNTLQGGSPLHF.

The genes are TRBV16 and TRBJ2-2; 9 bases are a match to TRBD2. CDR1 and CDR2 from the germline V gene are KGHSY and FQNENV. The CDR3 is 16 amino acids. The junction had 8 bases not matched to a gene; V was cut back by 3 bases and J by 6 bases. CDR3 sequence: CASSQQTSGTPGELFF. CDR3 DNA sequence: TGTGCCAGCAGCCAGCAGACTAGCGGTACTCCCGGGGAGCTGTTTTTT.

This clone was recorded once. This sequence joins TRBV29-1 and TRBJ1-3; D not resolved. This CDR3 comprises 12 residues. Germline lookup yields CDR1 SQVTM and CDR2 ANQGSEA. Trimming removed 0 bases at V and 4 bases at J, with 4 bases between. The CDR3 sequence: CSVEDPGNTIYF. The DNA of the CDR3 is TGCAGCGTTGAAGATCCGGGAAACACCATATATTTT.

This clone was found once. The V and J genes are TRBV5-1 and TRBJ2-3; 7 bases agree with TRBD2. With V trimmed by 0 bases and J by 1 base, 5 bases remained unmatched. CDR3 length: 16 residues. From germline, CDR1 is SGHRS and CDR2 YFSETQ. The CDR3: CASSLGWAGGTDTQYF. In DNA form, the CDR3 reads TGCGCCAGCAGCTTGGGTTGGGCGGGGGGCACAGATACGCAGTATTTT.

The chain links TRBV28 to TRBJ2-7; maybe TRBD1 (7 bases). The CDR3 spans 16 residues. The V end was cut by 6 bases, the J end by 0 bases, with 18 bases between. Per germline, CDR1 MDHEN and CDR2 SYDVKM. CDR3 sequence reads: CASSSPGGPSSYEQYF. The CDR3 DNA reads TGTGCCAGCAGCAGCCCAGGGGGGCCCTCCTCCTACGAGCAGTACTTC.

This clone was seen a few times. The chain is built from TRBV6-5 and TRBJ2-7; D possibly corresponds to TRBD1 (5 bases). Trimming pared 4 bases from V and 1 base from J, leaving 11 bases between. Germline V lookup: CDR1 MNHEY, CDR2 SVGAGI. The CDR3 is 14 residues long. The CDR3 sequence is CASSSKGRSYEQYF. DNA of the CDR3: TGTGCCAGCAGTTCCAAGGGGCGGTCCTACGAGCAGTACTTC.

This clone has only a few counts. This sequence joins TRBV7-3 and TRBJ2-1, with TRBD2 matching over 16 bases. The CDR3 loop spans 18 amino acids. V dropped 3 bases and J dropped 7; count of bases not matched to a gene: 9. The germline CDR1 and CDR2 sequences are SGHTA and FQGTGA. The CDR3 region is CASSFKGLAGGDLNEQFF. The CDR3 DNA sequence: TGTGCCAGCAGCTTCAAGGGACTAGCGGGAGGGGATCTGAATGAGCAGTTCTTC.

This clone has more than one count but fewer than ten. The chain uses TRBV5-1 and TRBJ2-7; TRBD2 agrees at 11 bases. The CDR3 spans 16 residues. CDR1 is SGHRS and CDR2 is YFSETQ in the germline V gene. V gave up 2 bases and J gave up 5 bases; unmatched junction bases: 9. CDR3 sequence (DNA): TGCGCCAGCAGCTTAGACACGGGGACTAGCGGACACGAGCAGTACTTC. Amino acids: CASSLDTGTSGHEQYF.

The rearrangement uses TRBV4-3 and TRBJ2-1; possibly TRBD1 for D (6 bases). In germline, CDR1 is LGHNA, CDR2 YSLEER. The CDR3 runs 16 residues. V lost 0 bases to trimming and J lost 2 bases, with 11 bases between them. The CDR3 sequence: CASSQEPGETYNEQFF. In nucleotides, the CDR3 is TGCGCCAGCAGCCAAGAACCAGGGGAAACCTACAATGAGCAGTTCTTC.